This T cell receptor (beta chain) comes out of a study of T cell responses to AZD1222 COVID-19 vaccine. Overall study findings and caveats: Vaccine-related CD4 TCRs covered spike, predominating at 160-218 and 743-854. The sample set comprised mostly white British donors with more females, and clonal diversity was possibly underestimated. Spike-specific TCR breadth and depth grew following two AZD1222 doses.

Germline lookup yields CDR1 GTSNPN and CDR2 SVGIG (reference sequence). The V end was cut by 0 bases, the J end by 4 bases, with 13 bases between. The CDR3 is made up of 16 amino acids. Repertoires were generated with immunoSEQ multiplex PCR, while TCRdb's copy carries only in-frame clones and drops some. Here the sample spans approximately 110,000 clones, approximately 89% being singletons. This clone showed up just once. No antigen is known for it. This TCR was sampled from an adult who received the AZD1222 COVID-19 vaccine. Sequencing used peripheral blood, obtained 28 days after the second AZD1222 dose. This rearrangement joins TRBV30 to TRBJ1-6; a weak D match, TRBD1 (6 bases). The CDR3 coding sequence is TGTGCCTGGAGTGTACTCGGAGACAGGTATAATTCACCCCTCCACTTT. This encodes CAWSVLGDRYNSPLHF.